The rows below give T cell receptor beta chains drawn from one sample of a study of a mutant IDH1 vaccine in newly diagnosed glioma. Here immunoSEQ multiplex PCR was the method, and the copy in TCRdb shows in-frame clones only, minus some. The sample yields about 55,000 clones, over 70% seen once. No antigen has been identified for these receptors. The material was PBMCs, obtained from a glioma patient whose treatment included an IDH1 peptide vaccine. Source of these receptors: a man aged 35 to 55 with glioma. Both conserved end residues are part of each CDR3. D genes are given only for firm matches. Clone size appears in some rows only: once, few, many, or a class for an expanded clone.

J gene	clone size	V gene	CDR3 length	D gene	CDR3 protein	CDR3 DNA
TRBJ1-2	.	TRBV9	12	.	CASSLQTGGYTF	TGTGCCAGCAGCCTCCAGACAGGCGGCTACACCTTC
TRBJ1-1	few	TRBV6-6	12	.	CASSYGTTEAFF	TGTGCCAGCAGTTACGGGACAACTGAAGCTTTCTTT
TRBJ2-7	.	TRBV9	16	.	CASSVGGADWSYEQYF	TGTGCCAGCAGCGTAGGGGGGGCAGACTGGTCCTACGAGCAGTACTTC
TRBJ1-5	.	TRBV19	15	.	CASSIGLRGNQPQHF	TGTGCCAGTAGTATAGGGCTGCGGGGGAATCAGCCCCAGCATTTT
TRBJ1-2	.	TRBV6-6	11	.	CASAEGYGYTF	TGTGCCAGCGCTGAGGGGTATGGCTACACCTTC
TRBJ2-7	once	TRBV30	16	.	CAWSDLGPPYYYEQYF	TGTGCCTGGAGTGACCTGGGACCGCCCTACTACTACGAGCAGTACTTC
TRBJ2-5	.	TRBV7-9	13	.	CATKRPGEETQYF	TGTGCCACCAAGAGGCCCGGGGAAGAGACCCAGTACTTC
TRBJ2-3	.	TRBV5-4	16	.	CASSLRPTTRTDTQYF	TGTGCCAGCAGCTTGCGGCCCACGACCCGCACAGATACGCAGTATTTT
TRBJ1-2	.	TRBV19	13	.	CASSNQRVDGYTF	TGTGCCAGTAGTAATCAGAGGGTGGATGGCTACACCTTC
TRBJ2-7	.	TRBV27	14	TRBD1	CASSSYGTGGPQYF	TGTGCCAGCAGTTCCTACGGGACAGGGGGCCCCCAGTACTTC
TRBJ2-5	once	TRBV6-1	15	TRBD2	CASSLTSGAQETQYF	TGTGCCAGCAGCCTGACTAGCGGGGCCCAAGAGACCCAGTACTTC
TRBJ2-2	.	TRBV5-1	17	.	CASSLSGGVPNTGELFF	TGCGCCAGCAGCTTGTCCGGCGGGGTTCCGAACACCGGGGAGCTGTTTTTT
TRBJ1-4	.	TRBV4-1	15	.	CASSQAARSGEKLFF	TGCGCCAGCAGCCAAGCCGCTCGGTCGGGTGAAAAACTGTTTTTT
TRBJ2-3	.	TRBV6-1	12	TRBD1	CASSLQGDTQYF	TGTGCCAGCAGTTTACAGGGGGATACGCAGTATTTT
TRBJ1-2	.	TRBV6-6	14	.	CASSGRMGEDGYTF	TGTGCCAGCAGTGGGCGGATGGGGGAAGATGGCTACACCTTC
TRBJ2-1	.	TRBV6-1	16	TRBD2	CASSEWRGGSRNEQFF	TGTGCCAGCAGTGAATGGCGGGGGGGCTCGAGGAATGAGCAGTTCTTC
TRBJ2-1	.	TRBV20-1	11	TRBD2	CAGDDNNEQFF	TGCGCGGGGGATGATAACAATGAGCAGTTCTTC
TRBJ2-6	.	TRBV25-1	14	.	CASSIGSGANVLTF	TGTGCCAGCAGTATCGGGTCCGGGGCCAACGTCCTGACTTTC
TRBJ2-6	.	TRBV2	15	.	CASSPSISGANVLTF	TGTGCCAGCAGTCCCAGCATCTCGGGGGCCAACGTCCTGACTTTC
TRBJ2-4	few	TRBV7-9	13	.	CASSLVPGNIQYF	TGTGCCAGCAGCTTAGTCCCAGGAAACATTCAGTACTTC
TRBJ2-5	.	TRBV29-1	16	TRBD2	CSVEDPRAGGWETQYF	TGCAGCGTGGAGGACCCCAGGGCGGGGGGTTGGGAGACCCAGTACTTC
TRBJ1-2	few	TRBV7-2	15	TRBD1	CASSLASGQTYGYTF	TGTGCCAGCAGCTTAGCGTCGGGACAGACTTATGGCTACACCTTC
TRBJ2-7	.	TRBV10-3	17	TRBD2	CAISDSAGGPSSYEQYF	TGTGCCATCAGTGATTCAGCGGGGGGCCCAAGCTCCTACGAGCAGTACTTC
TRBJ2-1	.	TRBV6-6	15	TRBD2	CASSLADGSYNEQFF	TGTGCCAGCAGCCTAGCGGACGGCTCCTACAATGAGCAGTTCTTC
TRBJ2-5	.	TRBV5-6	16	.	CASSLVGGPGQETQYF	TGTGCCAGCAGCCTGGTAGGCGGACCGGGTCAAGAGACCCAGTACTTC
TRBJ2-7	.	TRBV5-1	13	.	CATAEDRSYEQYF	TGCGCCACGGCGGAGGACCGCTCCTACGAGCAGTACTTC
TRBJ2-3	.	TRBV5-1	13	TRBD1	CASSRQGTDTQYF	TGCGCCAGCAGCAGACAGGGAACGGATACGCAGTATTTT
TRBJ2-7	.	TRBV6-5	14	.	CASRPPSQGGEWYF	TGTGCCAGCAGACCTCCTTCACAGGGAGGAGAGTGGTACTTC
TRBJ2-1	.	TRBV9	16	.	CASSVDGLGRGGEQFF	TGTGCCAGCAGCGTAGACGGCCTAGGTCGGGGAGGTGAGCAGTTCTTC
TRBJ1-2	.	TRBV13	11	.	CASSFSGLDTF	TGTGCCAGCAGCTTTTCAGGTTTGGACACCTTC
TRBJ1-1	.	TRBV5-1	18	TRBD1	CASSLGDRVGFVNTEAFF	TGCGCCAGCAGCTTGGGGGACAGGGTGGGCTTTGTGAACACTGAAGCTTTCTTT
TRBJ1-1	.	TRBV30	14	.	CAWRTRQRNTEAFF	TGTGCCTGGAGAACTAGACAGAGAAACACTGAAGCTTTCTTT
TRBJ1-1	.	TRBV27	13	.	CASSFGQNTEAFF	TGTGCCAGCAGTTTTGGGCAGAACACTGAAGCTTTCTTT
TRBJ1-3	.	TRBV25-1	14	TRBD1	CASSDDRAANTIYF	TGTGCCAGCAGTGATGACAGGGCTGCGAACACCATATATTTT
TRBJ1-2	few	TRBV5-6	11	.	CASSHGAGYTF	TGTGCCAGCAGTCACGGGGCGGGCTACACCTTC
TRBJ2-1	.	TRBV7-8	20	TRBD2	CASSSRFATSGGTSHNEQFF	TGTGCCAGCAGCTCTCGTTTCGCCACTAGCGGGGGGACGAGTCACAATGAGCAGTTCTTC
TRBJ1-1	.	TRBV2	16	.	CASSEADLTPSPEAFF	TGTGCCAGCAGTGAAGCCGACTTAACCCCATCTCCTGAAGCTTTCTTT
TRBJ1-6	.	TRBV19	14	.	CASSGGQTNSPLHF	TGTGCCAGTAGTGGAGGGCAGACGAATTCACCCCTCCACTTT
TRBJ2-7	.	TRBV12-1	17	.	CASSFTSDTGLSYEQYF	TGTGCCAGCAGCTTTACTTCTGACACAGGACTTTCCTACGAGCAGTACTTC
TRBJ1-1	.	TRBV6-5	16	.	CASSSELGRANTEAFF	TGTGCCAGCAGTTCTGAACTAGGACGGGCGAACACTGAAGCTTTCTTT
TRBJ2-3	.	TRBV7-8	15	TRBD2	CASSLRGGFTDTQYF	TGTGCCAGCAGCTTACGGGGGGGCTTCACAGATACGCAGTATTTT
TRBJ2-1	.	TRBV13	14	.	CASSFRDSRNEQFF	TGTGCCAGCAGCTTCCGTGATAGCAGGAATGAGCAGTTCTTC
TRBJ1-2	.	TRBV6-1	13	TRBD1	CASRPGTDYGYTF	TGTGCCAGCAGGCCCGGGACAGATTATGGCTACACCTTC
TRBJ1-1	once	TRBV6-5	14	TRBD1	CASSSLRQGLEAFF	TGTGCCAGCAGTAGTCTGAGACAGGGACTTGAAGCTTTCTTT
TRBJ1-4	few	TRBV5-1	17	.	CASSLTPARGENEKLFF	TGCGCCAGCAGCTTGACGCCAGCCCGCGGGGAGAATGAAAAACTGTTTTTT
TRBJ1-6	.	TRBV2	13	.	CASRLSPNSPLHF	TGTGCCAGCCGCCTGTCTCCTAATTCACCCCTCCACTTT
TRBJ2-7	once	TRBV5-5	15	TRBD1	CASSFGDRRSYEQYF	TGTGCCAGCAGCTTTGGGGACAGAAGGTCCTACGAGCAGTACTTC
TRBJ2-3	.	TRBV5-1	15	TRBD2	CASSNSGGPGDTQYF	TGCGCCAGCAGCAATAGCGGGGGGCCGGGTGATACGCAGTATTTT
TRBJ2-5	.	TRBV29-1	13	.	CSGPRAVKETQYF	TGCAGCGGCCCCAGAGCCGTTAAAGAGACCCAGTACTTC
TRBJ1-1	.	TRBV5-5	15	.	CASSPYGGLNTEAFF	TGTGCCAGCAGCCCCTACGGGGGATTGAACACTGAAGCTTTCTTT
TRBJ1-3	.	TRBV9	14	TRBD1	CASSVAGTAEPIYF	TGTGCCAGCAGCGTAGCTGGGACAGCGGAACCCATATATTTT